Presented here are 5 T cell receptor beta chains from one specimen sequenced in a study of T cell responses to AZD1222 COVID-19 vaccine. The protocol was immunoSEQ multiplex PCR, while the TCRdb copy is restricted to in-frame clones and leaves out a portion. Found here are around 83,000 clones, around 90% of them singletons; the top ten hold around 5.2%. Material: peripheral blood, obtained on day 0 of AZD1222 vaccination. All receptors come from an adult in good health.

This chain joins TRBV19 and TRBJ1-5; D gene unclear. Germline assignment: CDR1 LNHDA and CDR2 SQIVND (reference sequence). V was pared by 1 base and J by 4 bases, with 14 bases between. The CDR3 contains 16 residues. DNA for the CDR3: TGTGCCAGTAGTATAGGTTTGGTTCTAGGGAATCAGCCCCAGCATTTT. The encoded protein is CASSIGLVLGNQPQHF. Complete variable domain (other parts from reference TRBV19 and TRBJ1-5): DGGITQSPKYLFRKEGQNVTLSCEQNLNHDAMYWYRQDPGQGLRLIYYSQIVNDFQKGDIAEGYSVSREKKESFPLTVTSAQKNPTAFYLCASSIGLVLGNQPQHFGDGTRLSIL.

This rearrangement joins TRBV2 to TRBJ1-6, with D hard to call. Trimming stripped 4 bases from V and 8 bases from J, with 6 bases between. There are 12 residues in the CDR3. Germline V CDR1 and CDR2: SNHLY, FYNNEI. In DNA, the CDR3 is TGTGCCAGCAGTGGCTCTGATTCACCCCTCCACTTT. As protein: CASSGSDSPLHF.

The genes are TRBV4-1 and TRBJ2-5; D unclear. With 0 bases removed from V and 5 bases from J, the gap between germline ends came to 10 bases. The CDR3 runs 14 residues. Per the germline V gene, CDR1 is MGHRA and CDR2 is YSYEKL. CDR3: CASSQDGLRETQYF. CDR3 nucleotide sequence: TGCGCCAGCAGCCAAGATGGCCTCAGGGAGACCCAGTACTTC.

The chain employs TRBV9 and TRBJ2-7; D call uncertain. This CDR3 is built from 13 residues. The V end lost 4 bases, the J end lost 6 bases, and 14 bases lay between the germline ends. Germline CDR1 SGDLS, CDR2 YYNGEE. The CDR3 bases are TGTGCCAGCAGCCCTACCCAAGGTCTCGAGCAGTACTTC. It encodes CASSPTQGLEQYF.

The chain recombines TRBV20-1 with TRBJ1-1; D gene unclear. Germline loops: CDR1 DFQATT, CDR2 SNEGSKA (reference sequence). Deletions cut 3 bases from V and 3 bases from J, with 11 bases between. This CDR3 has 13 amino acids. The CDR3 region has the DNA TGCAGTGCTAGTGAGGGCAAGGACACTGAAGCTTTCTTT. Translation gives CSASEGKDTEAFF.